These 10 T cell receptor beta chains share one sample of origin, sequenced in a study of technical replicates of blood from several donors. The method was immunoSEQ multiplex PCR; TCRdb's version includes in-frame clones alone and lacks a portion of them. The table has about 76,000 clones, 90% to 95% seen once. Material for sequencing was T cells isolated from PBMCs. These TCRs come from a human donor in good health.

The rearrangement links TRBV19 to TRBJ1-1; 8 bases map to TRBD1. Germline values: CDR1 LNHDA, CDR2 SQIVND (reference sequence). The CDR3 has 16 residues. V trimming: 3 bases; J trimming: 5 bases; junction bases outside the gene matches: 11. CDR3 in DNA: TGTGCCAGTAGTATCCCTGACAGGGGTCTGGGGACTGAAGCTTTCTTT. Protein: CASSIPDRGLGTEAFF.

This chain links TRBV19 with TRBJ2-5; D may be TRBD1 (5 bases). This CDR3 is built from 16 residues. Germline V gene sequence: CDR1 LNHDA, CDR2 SQIVND (reference sequence). V was pared by 5 bases and J by 0 bases, with 16 bases between. For the CDR3, the DNA is TGTGCCAGTAGTGGGGCGGACCTACCGTACCAAGAGACCCAGTACTTC. Translated: CASSGADLPYQETQYF.

The chain carries TRBV5-1 and TRBJ1-3; D unresolved. The germline CDR1 and CDR2 sequences are SGHRS and YFSETQ. V shed 0 bases and J shed 3 bases, with 10 bases lying between them. CDR3 length: 15 amino acids. CDR3 nucleotides: TGCGCCAGCAGCTTGGCCTCGGGTGGTGGAAACACCATATATTTT. Amino acid sequence: CASSLASGGGNTIYF.

The V gene is TRBV6-1, the J gene TRBJ2-3, with D unresolved. The CDR3 is made up of 11 amino acids. Deletions cut 11 bases from V and 4 bases from J, with 10 bases between. Looked up from germline, CDR1 is MNHNS and CDR2 is SASEGT. Here the CDR3 DNA reads TGTGCCGGAGCCTGGTCAGATACGCAGTATTTT. Translation gives CAGAWSDTQYF.

The chain recombines TRBV6-1 with TRBJ2-3; D perhaps matches TRBD2 (5 bases). The CDR3 totals 13 residues. The V gene lost 11 bases and the J gene lost 6 bases, with 18 bases spanning the gap. Germline CDR1 MNHNS, CDR2 SASEGT. The CDR3 reads CASCGQLRDTQYF. The CDR3 DNA reads as TGTGCCTCATGCGGGCAGCTCAGGGATACGCAGTATTTT.

The V gene is TRBV27, the J gene TRBJ1-6, with 9 bases that match TRBD1. The V gene's germline CDR1 is MNHEY and CDR2 SMNVEV (reference sequence). The CDR3 has 15 residues. V lost 5 bases to trimming and J lost 8 bases; unmatched junction nucleotides: 7. The CDR3 nucleotides read TGTGCCAGCAGTCCGCGACAGGGGGTAGATTCACCCCTCCACTTT. Translating gives CASSPRQGVDSPLHF.

The chain uses TRBV5-6 and TRBJ2-1; TRBD2 might be the D (6 bases). V dropped 0 bases and J dropped 10 bases, with 26 bases sitting between them. Germline V gene data show CDR1 as SGHDT and CDR2 as YYEEEE. This CDR3 has 18 residues. The CDR3 loop reads CASSLVRGFRDRWLEQFF. DNA of the CDR3: TGTGCCAGCAGCTTGGTGCGGGGATTCCGGGACCGTTGGCTGGAGCAGTTCTTC.

The rearrangement uses TRBV6-1 and TRBJ1-5; tentatively, D is TRBD1 (5 bases). V shed 1 base and J shed 6 bases, with 10 bases lying between them. In germline, CDR1 is MNHNS, CDR2 SASEGT. The CDR3 loop spans 14 amino acids. The CDR3 loop is CASSEERGTQPQHF. DNA of the CDR3: TGTGCCAGCAGTGAAGAACGGGGGACTCAGCCCCAGCATTTT.

The V gene is TRBV25-1, the J gene TRBJ1-3, with D uncertain. The CDR3 spans 14 residues. Germline-derived CDR1 and CDR2 are MGHDK and SYGVNS. Trimming cost V 1 base and J 0 bases, with 4 bases left between them. The CDR3, as DNA: TGTGCCAGCAGTGAATCCAGCTCTGGAAACACCATATATTTT. Translating it yields CASSESSSGNTIYF.

V is TRBV7-6 and J is TRBJ1-2; D not resolved. V was pared by 5 bases and J by 6 bases, with 19 bases between. The CDR3 totals 15 residues. The germline CDR1 and CDR2 sequences are SGHVS and FNYEAQ. The CDR3 DNA is TGTGCCAGCAGCCGAAGCCCGGCCCCTGACAATGGCTACACCTTC. Translation: CASSRSPAPDNGYTF.